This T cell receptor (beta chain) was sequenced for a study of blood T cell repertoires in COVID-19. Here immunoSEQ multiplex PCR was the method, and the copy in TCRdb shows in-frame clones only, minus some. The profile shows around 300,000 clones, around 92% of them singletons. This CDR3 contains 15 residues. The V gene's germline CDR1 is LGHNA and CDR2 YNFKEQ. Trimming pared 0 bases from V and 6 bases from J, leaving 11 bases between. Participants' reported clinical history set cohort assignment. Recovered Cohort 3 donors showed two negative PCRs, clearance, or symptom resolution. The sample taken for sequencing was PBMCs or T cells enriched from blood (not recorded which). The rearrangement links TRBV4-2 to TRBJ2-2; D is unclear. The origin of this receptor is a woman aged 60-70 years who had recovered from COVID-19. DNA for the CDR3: TGTGCCAGCAGCCAAGATACGCCTCGGGCCGGGGAGCTGTTTTTT. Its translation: CASSQDTPRAGELFF.